These 24 T cell receptor beta chains came from one sample sequenced in a study of blood T cell repertoires in COVID-19. This table comes from immunoSEQ multiplex PCR, and its TCRdb copy is limited to in-frame clones, with some not included. This table has about 19,000 clones, 88% appearing once. The specimen was peripheral blood. Every receptor here comes from a human donor in a cohort sampled during active COVID-19.

The chain employs TRBV13 and TRBJ2-5; D gene ambiguous. The CDR3 totals 12 residues. Germline V CDR1 and CDR2: PRHDT, FYEKMQ (reference sequence). Deletions cut 5 bases from V and 4 bases from J, with 8 bases between. The CDR3 region has the DNA TGTGCCAGCAGCCTAAGCCCAGAGACCCAGTACTTC. Translated, it gives CASSLSPETQYF. The complete variable domain, with remaining parts taken from reference TRBV13 and TRBJ2-5, reads AAGVIQSPRHLIKEKRETATLKCYPIPRHDTVYWYQQGPGQDPQFLISFYEKMQSDKGSIPDRFSAQQFSDYHSELNMSSLELGDSALYFCASSLSPETQYFGPGTRLLVL.

CDR3 amino acids: CASSLQVTDTQYF. In nucleotides, the CDR3 is TGTGCCAGCAGCTTACAGGTCACAGATACGCAGTATTTT. This sequence joins TRBV7-9 and TRBJ2-3, with no clear D. This CDR3 is 13 amino acids long. Looked up from germline, CDR1 is SEHNR and CDR2 is FQNEAQ (reference sequence). Trimming pared 2 bases from V and 2 bases from J, leaving 5 bases between.

The CDR3: CASSVGGTSGTDNEQFF. The CDR3 nucleotides read TGTGCCAGCAGCGTAGGAGGGACTAGCGGGACCGACAATGAGCAGTTCTTC. The chain employs TRBV9 and TRBJ2-1, with 13 bases matching TRBD2. Germline CDR1 SGDLS, CDR2 YYNGEE. The junction had 5 bases not matched to a gene; V was cut back by 0 bases and J by 5 bases. The CDR3 contains 17 residues. The whole variable domain, remainder taken from reference TRBV9 and TRBJ2-1, is DSGVTQTPKHLITATGQRVTLRCSPRSGDLSVYWYQQSLDQGLQFLIQYYNGEERAKGNILERFSAQQFPDLHSELNLSSLELGDSALYFCASSVGGTSGTDNEQFFGPGTRLTVL.

The V call is TRBV9, the J call TRBJ2-1; D gene unclear. Trimming stripped 0 bases from V and 2 bases from J, with 15 bases between. Germline CDR1 and CDR2: SGDLS and YYNGEE. This CDR3 is 17 amino acids long. In DNA form, the CDR3 reads TGTGCCAGCAGCGTAGCCCCCCCTAGTTTAACCTACAATGAGCAGTTCTTC. It specifies CASSVAPPSLTYNEQFF.

The V gene is TRBV27, the J gene TRBJ1-5, with 11 bases fitting TRBD1. The V and J ends lost 7 bases and 1 base, in that order; junction bases with no gene match: 6. The CDR3 is 16 amino acids. The germline V gene has CDR1 MNHEY and CDR2 SMNVEV (reference sequence). The CDR3 spells CASKGQGDTSNQPQHF. DNA for the CDR3: TGTGCCAGCAAGGGACAGGGGGATACGAGCAATCAGCCCCAGCATTTT.

The J gene is TRBJ2-1, the V gene TRBV12-5; 12 bases agree with TRBD1. The CDR3 totals 15 residues. J lost 6 bases, V lost 6 bases, and 6 bases had no gene match. CDR1 is LGHNT, CDR2 FRNRAP, per germline. The CDR3 sequence: CASGPGQGAGNEQFF. The CDR3 DNA reads TGTGCTAGTGGCCCGGGACAGGGGGCGGGCAATGAGCAGTTCTTC. Full variable domain (remainder filled in from reference TRBV12-5 and TRBJ2-1): DARVTQTPRHKVTEMGQEVTMRCQPILGHNTVFWYRQTMMQGLELLAYFRNRAPLDDSGMPKDRFSAEMPDATLATLKIQPSEPRDSAVYFCASGPGQGAGNEQFFGPGTRLTVL.

The chain has TRBV5-4 and TRBJ2-2, with D perhaps matching TRBD2 (7 bases). V shed 6 bases and J shed 4 bases, with 13 bases lying between them. The CDR3 contains 14 residues. Looked up from germline, CDR1 is SGHNT and CDR2 is YYREEE (reference sequence). CDR3 region: CASTRGGRTGELFF. For the CDR3, the DNA is TGTGCCAGCACTAGGGGGGGGCGCACCGGGGAGCTGTTTTTT. The whole variable domain, filled in from reference TRBV5-4 and TRBJ2-2, reads ETGVTQSPTHLIKTRGQQVTLRCSSQSGHNTVSWYQQALGQGPQFIFQYYREEENGRGNFPPRFSGLQFPNYSSELNVNALELDDSALYLCASTRGGRTGELFFGEGSRLTVL.

V gene TRBV29-1 combines with J gene TRBJ2-7, with a possible D match to TRBD1 (5 bases). The CDR3 runs to 12 residues. In germline, CDR1 is SQVTM, CDR2 ANQGSEA. The V end was cut by 7 bases, the J end by 2 bases, with 12 bases between. The CDR3 sequence: CSAADSPYEQYF. The CDR3 nucleotides read TGCAGCGCCGCTGACAGCCCCTACGAGCAGTACTTC.

The rearrangement uses TRBV11-3 and TRBJ2-3, with unresolved D. Germline assignment: CDR1 SGHNT and CDR2 YENEEA. The CDR3 is 14 amino acids. The V gene lost 2 bases and the J gene lost 2 bases, with 8 bases spanning the gap. Written as DNA, the CDR3 is TGTGCCAGCAGCTTACTTGGCCCCACAGATACGCAGTATTTT. This translates into CASSLLGPTDTQYF.

This clone is a singleton in its sample. V and J are TRBV10-2 and TRBJ2-3, with a possible D match to TRBD2 (5 bases). The germline V and J ends were trimmed by 7 bases and 5 bases, with 16 bases remaining between them. CDR3 size: 14 residues. Germline V gene sequence: CDR1 WSHSY, CDR2 SAAADI. CDR3 sequence (DNA): TGCGCCAGCATGGGCAGGACCCGGGGAGATACGCAGTATTTT. Translated, it gives CASMGRTRGDTQYF.

J is TRBJ1-5 and V is TRBV27, with D perhaps matching TRBD1 (6 bases). The CDR3 is made up of 15 amino acids. CDR1 and CDR2 (germline): MNHEY, SMNVEV (reference sequence). V lost 6 bases, J lost 4 bases, and 16 bases lay in between. CDR3 nucleotide sequence: TGTGCCAGCAGCAAAAGACAGGCCCCTAATCAGCCCCAGCATTTT. This codes for CASSKRQAPNQPQHF.

The chain carries TRBV19 and TRBJ1-5; D might be TRBD1 (5 bases). The V and J ends lost 4 bases and 5 bases respectively, with 15 bases between them. CDR3 length: 15 amino acids. CDR1 and CDR2 (germline): LNHDA, SQIVND (reference sequence). Written as DNA, the CDR3 is TGTGCCAGTAGTACCACGGCGGGGGGTCATCAGCCCCAGCATTTT. Translation gives CASSTTAGGHQPQHF.

The chain is built from TRBV6-2 or TRBV6-3 and TRBJ2-3, with D perhaps matching TRBD1 or TRBD2 (6 bases each). Between the trimmed V and J ends, which lost 6 bases and 0 bases, there was a span of 10 bases. The CDR3 sequence is 14 residues long. Germline V lookup: CDR1 MNHEY, CDR2 SVGEGT. The DNA for the CDR3 is TGTGCCAGCAGCCGGGGGCGAAGCACAGATACGCAGTATTTT. The encoded protein is CASSRGRSTDTQYF.

This chain uses TRBV5-4 with TRBJ1-2; TRBD1 aligns across 7 bases. Trimming took 3 bases from V and 0 from J; bases not matched to a gene: 8. Germline V CDR1 and CDR2: SGHNT, YYREEE (reference sequence). This CDR3 region has 16 residues. CDR3: CASSSGTAPTNYGYTF. CDR3 DNA: TGTGCCAGCAGCTCCGGGACAGCTCCCACTAACTATGGCTACACCTTC.

V is TRBV11-2 and J is TRBJ2-1; the match to TRBD2 covers 10 bases. Germline V CDR1 and CDR2: SGHAT, FQNNGV. V lost 3 bases to trimming and J lost 8 bases; unmatched junction nucleotides: 7. The CDR3 extends over 15 amino acids. Written as DNA, the CDR3 is TGTGCCAGCAGCTTCGGCCTAGCGGGAGATGATGAGCAGTTCTTC. Translation: CASSFGLAGDDEQFF.

This clone turned up a few times. J is TRBJ2-1 and V is TRBV10-1; weak D call: TRBD2 (6 bases). Germline V CDR1 and CDR2: WNHNN, SYGVQD (reference sequence). The V gene lost 0 bases and the J gene lost 0 bases, with 9 bases spanning the gap. This CDR3 spans 16 amino acids. CDR3 amino acids: CASSESIAVSYNEQFF. As DNA, the CDR3 is TGCGCCAGCAGTGAGTCGATAGCGGTCTCCTACAATGAGCAGTTCTTC.

The J gene is TRBJ2-1, the V gene TRBV2; TRBD2 matches 7 bases. Per germline, CDR1 SNHLY and CDR2 FYNNEI. The CDR3 has 13 residues. With V trimmed by 8 bases and J by 10 bases, 11 bases remained unmatched. As DNA, the CDR3 is TGTGCCAGCGGGGGGGTAGGGTCGGTCGAGCAGTTCTTC. This sequence encodes CASGGVGSVEQFF.

J is TRBJ2-5 and V is TRBV28, with 8 nucleotides matching TRBD1. The V and J ends lost 6 bases and 0 bases, in that order; junction bases with no gene match: 6. In germline, CDR1 is MDHEN, CDR2 SYDVKM. There are 15 residues in the CDR3. The DNA for the CDR3 is TGTGCCAGCAGAGCAGGGGGCCCTTACCAAGAGACCCAGTACTTC. It specifies CASRAGGPYQETQYF.

The V and J genes are TRBV10-2 and TRBJ2-1; D is undetermined. V dropped 6 bases and J dropped 5 bases, with 8 bases sitting between them. From germline, CDR1 is WSHSY and CDR2 SAAADI. The CDR3 is made up of 12 amino acids. The CDR3 protein is CASRRWDNEQFF. The CDR3 DNA reads as TGCGCCAGCAGGAGGTGGGACAATGAGCAGTTCTTC.

The genes are TRBV11-2 and TRBJ1-1; TRBD1 agrees at 8 bases. Germline loops: CDR1 SGHAT, CDR2 FQNNGV. V lost 4 bases to trimming and J lost 7 bases; unmatched junction nucleotides: 8. The CDR3 totals 14 residues. The CDR3 DNA follows: TGTGCCAGCAGCTGGGACAGGATGAACGGTGAAGCTTTCTTT. This sequence encodes CASSWDRMNGEAFF. The variable domain in full, with the rest retrieved from reference TRBV11-2 and TRBJ1-1, is EAGVAQSPRYKIIEKRQSVAFWCNPISGHATLYWYQQILGQGPKLLIQFQNNGVVDDSQLPKDRFSAERLKGVDSTLKIQPAKLEDSAVYLCASSWDRMNGEAFFGQGTRLTVV.

The chain combines TRBV29-1 with TRBJ2-1; TRBD2 matches 13 bases. The V gene's germline CDR1 is SQVTM and CDR2 ANQGSEA. The CDR3 has 17 amino acids. The J segment lost 7 bases and the V segment lost 2 bases, leaving 11 bases of the junction unmatched. CDR3 coding DNA: TGCAGCGTTGAACCTCCACGGGGACTAGCGGGATATAATGAGCAGTTCTTC. Its protein is CSVEPPRGLAGYNEQFF.

As DNA, the CDR3 is TGTGCCAGCAGTTGGGTACTAGCGGGAGGGCACACCGGGGAGCTGTTTTTT. This gives the protein CASSWVLAGGHTGELFF. This chain links TRBV28 with TRBJ2-2; the match to TRBD2 covers 13 bases. With 4 bases clipped from V and 3 bases from J, the junction kept 5 bases outside the gene matches. CDR1 MDHEN and CDR2 SYDVKM come from the germline V gene. This CDR3 spans 17 amino acids.

The V call is TRBV28, the J call TRBJ1-1; D is ambiguous. The V gene lost 3 bases and the J gene lost 2 bases, with 10 bases spanning the gap. CDR3 length: 14 amino acids. The germline V gene encodes CDR1 MDHEN and CDR2 SYDVKM. CDR3 amino acids: CASSFSGGNTEAFF. The CDR3 DNA is TGTGCCAGCAGTTTTTCTGGCGGAAACACTGAAGCTTTCTTT.

The chain is built from TRBV10-3 and TRBJ2-5, with a weak D call TRBD1 (6 bases). The CDR3 consists of 12 residues. V was pared by 6 bases and J by 2 bases, with 7 bases between. Germline values: CDR1 ENHRY, CDR2 SYGVKD. CDR3 in DNA: TGTGCCATCAGCCAGGGGCAAGAGACCCAGTACTTC. The encoded protein is CAISQGQETQYF.